Shown below are 28 T cell receptor beta chains from a single sample sequenced in a study of shared clonotypes between healthy human individuals. This table comes from immunoSEQ multiplex PCR, and its TCRdb copy is limited to in-frame clones, with some not included. The sample includes about 490,000 clones, 76% of them seen just once. Sequencing input: PBMCs. Receptors originate from a woman aged 40 to 50 in good health. Some clones in this sample may be carry-over from other donors' samples.

This clone came up a few times. This chain links TRBV15 with TRBJ2-2; the D is unclear. V was trimmed by 5 bases and J by 5 bases, leaving 9 bases between them. This CDR3 region has 13 residues. Germline CDR1 and CDR2: LNHNV and YYDKDF (reference sequence). The DNA for the CDR3 is TGTGCCACCAGCCCAGCAGAGACCGGGGAGCTGTTTTTT. Translating gives CATSPAETGELFF.

The chain links TRBV19 to TRBJ2-7, with 7 nucleotides matching TRBD1. This CDR3 comprises 14 residues. The trim removed 5 bases at V and 3 bases at J, leaving 7 bases unmatched. Germline V CDR1 and CDR2: LNHDA, SQIVND (reference sequence). The CDR3: CASSGQALNYEQYF. CDR3 sequence (DNA): TGTGCCAGTAGTGGACAGGCGCTTAACTACGAGCAGTACTTC.

The chain carries TRBV11-2 and TRBJ2-2, with D tentatively TRBD1 (5 bases). Looked up from germline, CDR1 is SGHAT and CDR2 is FQNNGV. There are 15 residues in the CDR3. V lost 5 bases to trimming and J lost 1 base, with 11 bases between them. CDR3 bases: TGTGCCAGCAGCCTGGGAACAGGGAACACCGGGGAGCTGTTTTTT. Protein product: CASSLGTGNTGELFF.

With respect to this clone: Other DNA sequences in this specimen translate into the identical CDR3. The chain joins TRBV28 to TRBJ1-1; tentatively, D is TRBD1 (5 bases). V was pared by 7 bases and J by 4 bases, with 10 bases between. CDR1 and CDR2 from the germline V gene are MDHEN and SYDVKM. The CDR3 sequence is 12 residues long. CDR3 residues: CASKLQGTEAFF. The CDR3 DNA sequence: TGTGCCAGCAAACTCCAGGGCACTGAAGCTTTCTTT.

The chain carries TRBV11-2 and TRBJ1-1, with 9 bases identical to TRBD1. The CDR3 length is 15 residues. In germline, CDR1 is SGHAT, CDR2 FQNNGV. The junction had 5 bases not matched to a gene; V was cut back by 5 bases and J by 1 base. CDR3 DNA sequence: TGTGCCAGCAGCGCCGGACAGGGGAAGAACACTGAAGCTTTCTTT. Translating gives CASSAGQGKNTEAFF.

The chain combines TRBV5-1 with TRBJ2-3; D ambiguous. The length of the CDR3 is 14 residues. Trimming removed 1 base at V and 2 bases at J, with 8 bases between. Per the germline V gene, CDR1 is SGHRS and CDR2 is YFSETQ. CDR3 in DNA: TGCGCCAGCAGCTTGACCCTAGACACAGATACGCAGTATTTT. It encodes CASSLTLDTDTQYF. Combining the CDR3 with reference TRBV5-1 and TRBJ2-3 gives the whole variable domain KAGVTQTPRYLIKTRGQQVTLSCSPISGHRSVSWYQQTPGQGLQFLFEYFSETQRNKGNFPGRFSGRQFSNSRSEMNVSTLELGDSALYLCASSLTLDTDTQYFGPGTRLTVL.

The chain links TRBV9 to TRBJ2-7, with D tentatively TRBD1 or TRBD2 (5 bases each). The germline V gene has CDR1 SGDLS and CDR2 YYNGEE. Between the trimmed V and J ends, which lost 4 bases and 5 bases, there was a span of 13 bases. The CDR3 length is 13 residues. The CDR3 coding sequence is TGTGCCAGCAGCCCTAATCGGGGCGACGAGCAGTACTTC. It yields the protein CASSPNRGDEQYF.

This clone was found many times. The chain joins TRBV2 to TRBJ2-7; a weak D match, TRBD2 (6 bases). The CDR3 is 12 residues long. Between the trimmed V and J ends, which lost 8 bases and 5 bases, there was a span of 13 bases. Germline CDR1 is SNHLY and CDR2 is FYNNEI. The CDR3: CASLGTRDEQYF. The CDR3 region has the DNA TGTGCCAGCCTCGGGACTCGGGACGAGCAGTACTTC. The full variable domain, its missing parts supplied by reference TRBV2 and TRBJ2-7, is EPEVTQTPSHQVTQMGQEVILRCVPISNHLYFYWYRQILGQKVEFLVSFYNNEISEKSEIFDDQFSVERPDGSNFTLKIRSTKLEDSAMYFCASLGTRDEQYFGPGTRLTVT.

The chain is built from TRBV27 and TRBJ2-3, with 8 nucleotides matching TRBD1. This CDR3 is built from 15 residues. Trimming removed 4 bases from V and 1 base from J; junction bases left unmatched: 4. Germline V lookup: CDR1 MNHEY, CDR2 SMNVEV (reference sequence). The CDR3 reads CASSSGQGGTDTQYF. The CDR3 DNA follows: TGTGCCAGCAGTTCAGGACAGGGCGGCACAGATACGCAGTATTTT.

V usage is TRBV28 and J usage is TRBJ2-5; perhaps TRBD2 as D (5 bases). The CDR3 consists of 16 residues. V was shortened by 5 bases and J by 4 bases, with 20 bases between the two germline ends. The germline V gene has CDR1 MDHEN and CDR2 SYDVKM. CDR3 bases: TGTGCCAGCAGTCTACCTCCGGGCCGCGGGCGAGAGACCCAGTACTTC. Amino acids: CASSLPPGRGRETQYF.

The gene calls are TRBV19 and TRBJ2-1; D gene uncertain. V lost 5 bases to trimming and J lost 0 bases, with 11 bases between them. Germline V gives CDR1 LNHDA, CDR2 SQIVND (reference sequence). The CDR3 contains 15 residues. CDR3 sequence reads: CASSGSLGSYNEQFF. The CDR3 region has the DNA TGTGCCAGTAGTGGAAGCTTGGGCTCCTACAATGAGCAGTTCTTC.

The V gene is TRBV6-6, the J gene TRBJ2-7; the D is unclear. The ends were cut back, 2 bases at V and 1 base at J, with 9 bases in the middle. CDR1 is MNHNY, CDR2 SVGAGI, per germline (reference sequence). This CDR3 is built from 14 residues. The CDR3 DNA follows: TGTGCCAGCAGTTACCTCGCGGAATCCTACGAGCAGTACTTC. It encodes CASSYLAESYEQYF.

Concerning this clone: A read error likely explains this, since a far larger clone differs by one base. The chain combines TRBV9 with TRBJ2-3, with 10 bases aligning to TRBD2. Per germline, CDR1 SGDLS and CDR2 YYNGEE. Trimming removed 0 bases from V and 2 bases from J; junction bases left unmatched: 9. The CDR3 has 18 residues. The CDR3 bases are TGTGCCAGCAGCGTAGCTGGTGGGACTAGCGAACTCACAGATACGCAGTATTTT. It yields the protein CASSVAGGTSELTDTQYF.

This clone appeared a few times. The chain links TRBV18 to TRBJ1-4, with a possible D match to TRBD1 (5 bases). V lost 2 bases to trimming and J lost 10 bases, with 17 bases between them. The CDR3 spans 15 residues. Germline loops: CDR1 KGHSH, CDR2 LQKENI. In DNA, the CDR3 is TGTGCCAGCTCACCAAGCGGGGCCGCGAGGGGAAAACTGTTTTTT. It specifies CASSPSGAARGKLFF.

The chain recombines TRBV2 with TRBJ2-7, with D perhaps TRBD1 (6 bases). V was clipped by 5 bases and J by 3 bases, with 11 bases between them. CDR3 length: 13 amino acids. Germline V gene sequence: CDR1 SNHLY, CDR2 FYNNEI. The CDR3 here is CASSRTENYEQYF. CDR3 nucleotide sequence: TGTGCCAGCAGTCGGACAGAAAACTACGAGCAGTACTTC.

The chain uses TRBV5-1 and TRBJ2-3; possible D gene TRBD1, 5 bases. V was trimmed by 4 bases and J by 4 bases, leaving 10 bases between them. In germline, CDR1 is SGHRS, CDR2 YFSETQ. This CDR3 has 13 amino acids. CDR3 amino acids: CASSTRQSDTQYF. The CDR3 region has the DNA TGCGCCAGCAGCACCAGACAGTCAGATACGCAGTATTTT.

The chain has TRBV28 and TRBJ1-2; the D is unclear. Germline-derived CDR1 and CDR2 are MDHEN and SYDVKM. Deletions cut 2 bases from V and 1 base from J, with 11 bases between. The CDR3 length is 15 residues. The CDR3 sequence: CASSLVSGVNYGYTF. The CDR3 DNA reads as TGTGCCAGCAGTTTAGTTTCAGGCGTTAACTATGGCTACACCTTC.

This sequence joins TRBV30 and TRBJ2-1, with D perhaps matching TRBD2 (5 bases). Looked up from germline, CDR1 is GTSNPN and CDR2 is SVGIG (reference sequence). V lost 2 bases, J lost 6 bases, and 11 bases lay in between. CDR3 length equals 13 residues. CDR3 nucleotides: TGTGCCTGGAGTCACGGGAACGGCAATGAGCAGTTCTTC. Translation: CAWSHGNGNEQFF.

The chain is built from TRBV28 and TRBJ1-1; 8 positions agree with TRBD1. V lost 2 bases, J lost 4 bases, and 6 bases stayed unmatched. Germline V gene sequence: CDR1 MDHEN, CDR2 SYDVKM. There are 15 residues in the CDR3. The CDR3 bases are TGTGCCAGCAGTTTACTGGACAGGGATAGCACTGAAGCTTTCTTT. This codes for CASSLLDRDSTEAFF.

Only one count was recorded for this clone. The chain links TRBV30 to TRBJ2-5, with a tentative D call TRBD2 (6 bases). Matching the DNA end better, TRBJ2-7 makes the J call doubtful. The CDR3 has 13 amino acids. Germline V gene sequence: CDR1 GTSNPN, CDR2 SVGIG (reference sequence). CDR3 sequence reads: CAWAWDSSYEQYF. The CDR3 DNA is TGTGCCTGGGCCTGGGACTCCTCCTACGAGCAGTACTTC.

The V and J genes are TRBV19 and TRBJ1-5; D is possibly TRBD1 (6 bases). Germline V gene lookup returns CDR1 LNHDA and CDR2 SQIVND (reference sequence). The length of the CDR3 is 17 residues. The ends were cut back, 2 bases at V and 4 bases at J, with 18 bases in the middle. For the CDR3, the DNA is TGTGCCAGTAGTATACTGGTTGGGGGCGCAGGGAATCAGCCCCAGCATTTT. Translating it yields CASSILVGGAGNQPQHF.

The chain links TRBV6-5 to TRBJ2-3; maybe TRBD2 (6 bases). CDR1 MNHEY and CDR2 SVGAGI come from the germline V gene. The CDR3 covers 14 residues. V was trimmed by 5 bases and J by 7 bases, leaving 16 bases between them. The CDR3 DNA reads TGTGCCAGCAGTCCCCGGACGGGACTCCATACGCAGTATTTT. It codes for CASSPRTGLHTQYF.

In this sample, this clone turned up many times. The rearrangement links TRBV7-3 to TRBJ1-2; D is unclear. Germline V gives CDR1 SGHTA, CDR2 FQGTGA. The length of the CDR3 is 11 residues. The V end was cut by 2 bases, the J end by 6 bases, with 4 bases between. The DNA for the CDR3 is TGTGCCAGCAGCTTACGGCATGGCTACACCTTC. It codes for CASSLRHGYTF.

V usage is TRBV7-9 and J usage is TRBJ1-5; tentative D call: TRBD1 (5 bases). V dropped 2 bases and J dropped 6 bases, with 8 bases sitting between them. Germline V CDR1 and CDR2: SEHNR, FQNEAQ (reference sequence). The CDR3 consists of 13 residues. CDR3 protein: CASSLYGGQPQHF. The CDR3 nucleotides are TGTGCCAGCAGCTTATACGGGGGTCAGCCCCAGCATTTT.

This rearrangement joins TRBV11-3 to TRBJ2-5, with a possible D match to TRBD1 (7 bases). Germline V lookup: CDR1 SGHNT, CDR2 YENEEA. The ends were cut back, 5 bases at V and 5 bases at J, with 12 bases in the middle. This CDR3 is 13 amino acids long. The CDR3 nucleotides read TGTGCCAGCAGCCGACAGGGAGGCGAGACCCAGTACTTC. Protein product: CASSRQGGETQYF. Variable domain in full (rest from reference TRBV11-3 and TRBJ2-5): EAGVVQSPRYKIIEKKQPVAFWCNPISGHNTLYWYLQNLGQGPELLIRYENEEAVDDSQLPKDRFSAERLKGVDSTLKIQPAELGDSAVYLCASSRQGGETQYFGPGTRLLVL.

The chain carries TRBV19 and TRBJ2-7, with a possible D match to TRBD2 (5 bases). The CDR3 is 13 residues long. CDR1 and CDR2 from the germline V gene are LNHDA and SQIVND (reference sequence). Trimming stripped 7 bases from V and 7 bases from J, with 17 bases between. The CDR3 protein is CASTPQDSLEQYF. The CDR3, as DNA: TGTGCCAGTACCCCTCAGGACTCCCTGGAGCAGTACTTC.

This clone was seen a few times. This chain connects TRBV15 to TRBJ2-4; no definite D call. V was trimmed by 1 base and J by 6 bases, leaving 10 bases between them. Germline V gene data show CDR1 as LNHNV and CDR2 as YYDKDF (reference sequence). CDR3 size: 14 residues. The CDR3, as DNA: TGTGCCACCAGCAGAGTCGACCAAGGAAACATTCAGTACTTC. Its protein product is CATSRVDQGNIQYF. Supplemented by reference TRBV15 and TRBJ2-4, the full variable domain reads DAMVIQNPRYQVTQFGKPVTLSCSQTLNHNVMYWYQQKSSQAPKLLFHYYDKDFNNEADTPDNFQSRRPNTSFCFLDIRSPGLGDTAMYLCATSRVDQGNIQYFGAGTRLSVL.

In the case of this clone: With a much larger clone just one base away, this may be a read error. V gene TRBV4-1 combines with J gene TRBJ2-2, with unresolved D. CDR3 size: 12 residues. Germline V CDR1 and CDR2: MGHRA, YSYEKL. The V end lost 1 base, the J end lost 6 bases, and 3 bases lay between the germline ends. The CDR3 DNA follows: TGCGCCAGCAGCCAAGGCCCCGGGGAGCTGTTTTTT. It specifies CASSQGPGELFF.